The clone carrying this T cell receptor beta chain was seen more than once but under ten times. Its antigen is unknown. The sorted Tregs were CD4+CD25+CD127-/low cells. The study, taken as a whole, reports: Whole repertoires were not studied in the larger cohort, only one V-J beta rearrangement. Tumor Treg TCRs overlapped most with tumor naive CD4+ cells.

The ends lost 3 bases at V and 2 bases at J; junction bases unmatched: 2. Germline values: CDR1 DFQATT, CDR2 SNEGSKA (reference sequence). There are 14 residues in the CDR3. MiXCR was run by TCRdb on the 5' RACE reads, yielding one entry per CDR3 protein. The repertoire holds 8,000 to 10,000 distinct CDR3 sequences, with just under 55% as singletons. Sequenced input: Tregs sorted from a lymph node. The rearrangement joins TRBV20-1 to TRBJ2-3, with 10 bases matching TRBD1. This TCR derives from a female donor with breast cancer. Written as DNA, the CDR3 is TGCAGTGCTAGTGGACAGGGGGTCACAGATACGCAGTATTTT. It is translated as CSASGQGVTDTQYF.